The TCR beta chain described here comes from a study of cytomegalovirus exposure and HLA in healthy donors. General study points: Altogether, 150 to 200 TCR beta chains were recorded as cytomegalovirus-associated.

PCR used 60 Vbeta primers and 13 Jbeta primers. Using immunoSEQ multiplex PCR, the repertoire was profiled, and TCRdb retains in-frame clones only, with some absent. The data hold fewer than 200,000 clones, with around 69% observed a single time. In the case of this clone: The antigen remains unidentified.

Germline CDR1 is SNHLY and CDR2 is FYNNEI. The CDR3 sequence is 13 residues long. V was clipped by 4 bases and J by 6 bases, with 13 bases between them. The TCR comes from a woman younger than 45 in good health and CMV-seronegative. The sample was PBMCs. The chain links TRBV2 to TRBJ2-7, with a weak D call TRBD2 (5 bases). The CDR3 DNA reads TGTGCCAGCAGTGCGATGGAGGTTGGCGAGCAGTACTTC. This codes for CASSAMEVGEQYF.